This T cell receptor beta chain emerged from a study of blood T cells in healthy people across ages. Trimming pared 1 base from V and 4 bases from J, leaving 11 bases between. The CDR3 totals 13 residues. Germline V CDR1 and CDR2: DFQATT, SNEGSKA (reference sequence). Whole-study results and caveats: Strong correlation existed between TCR beta diversity and naive T cell percentage. With donor CMV status unknown, expanded clonotype changes were possibly confounded.

There are a few counts of this clonotype. Its antigen remains unknown. With a J-beta primer mix and a sample-barcoded 5' primer, a second PCR ran about 7 to 12 cycles. TCRdb redid the calling of the 5' RACE reads with MiXCR, one entry per CDR3 protein. The sample yields around 2 million distinct CDR3 sequences, about 39% seen once. The study drew donors from healthy Caucasian individuals in Russia aged about 6 to 100. Total RNA extracted from each sample amounted to at least 5 micrograms. The TCR originated in a human donor in good health. Input material: blood. The chain couples TRBV20-1 to TRBJ2-7; D gene unclear. The CDR3 region has the DNA TGCAGTGCTAGAGTAGCCTGGGAATACGAGCAGTACTTC. As protein: CSARVAWEYEQYF.